A selection of T cell receptor beta chains follows, all from one sample in a study of cytomegalovirus exposure and HLA in healthy donors. The data were produced by immunoSEQ multiplex PCR, yet TCRdb's version contains in-frame clones alone and is incomplete. Among about 210,000 clones listed, approximately 78% were seen once. Sequencing was carried out using PBMCs. These receptors were taken from a woman younger than 45 in good health and CMV-seropositive. Both conserved end residues are part of each CDR3. D genes are given only for firm matches. Rows may omit the clone size; those that give it use once, few, many or a size class.

>TRBV14|TRBJ2-1|-|TRBD2
CASSPLGTSGSYEQFF
TGTGCCAGCAGCCCGCTCGGGACTAGCGGGAGCTATGAGCAGTTCTTC
>TRBV28|TRBJ1-1|-|TRBD1
CASSVTGLTEAFF
TGTGCCAGCAGTGTGACAGGGCTCACTGAAGCTTTCTTT
>TRBV7-3|TRBJ2-1|once|-
CASSRDTYEQFF
TGTGCCAGCAGCAGAGACACCTATGAGCAGTTCTTC
>TRBV4-1|TRBJ1-3|-|-
CASSQTSRHAVSGNTIYF
TGCGCCAGCAGCCAAACCTCCCGACACGCCGTTTCGGGAAACACCATATATTTT
>TRBV19|TRBJ1-5|-|TRBD1
CASSIMGQRYSNQPQHF
TGTGCCAGTAGTATAATGGGACAGAGGTATAGCAATCAGCCCCAGCATTTT
>TRBV11-1|TRBJ2-7|once|TRBD1
CASRRSTGPESYEQYF
TGTGCCAGCAGACGGTCGACAGGGCCCGAGAGCTACGAGCAGTACTTC
>TRBV13|TRBJ2-3|once|TRBD2
CASSSLAGGTDTQYF
TGTGCCAGCAGCTCTTTAGCGGGAGGTACAGATACGCAGTATTTT
>TRBV29-1|TRBJ2-7|-|-
CSVREVVGEQYF
TGCAGCGTCCGGGAAGTTGTGGGGGAGCAGTACTTC
>TRBV30|TRBJ2-7|-|-
CAWSVRLFSSEQYF
TGTGCCTGGAGTGTACGACTGTTTAGTTCCGAGCAGTACTTC
>TRBV7-7|TRBJ2-3|-|-
CASSLGRTDTQYF
TGTGCTAGCAGCTTAGGTCGGACAGATACGCAGTATTTT
>TRBV12-5|TRBJ2-2|-|TRBD2
CASGSLATGELFF
TGTGCTAGTGGTTCACTAGCGACCGGGGAGCTGTTTTTT
>TRBV10-3|TRBJ2-7|-|-
CAISGVEGALYEQYF
TGTGCCATCAGTGGGGTGGAGGGGGCACTCTACGAGCAGTACTTC
>TRBV25-1|TRBJ2-3|-|-
CASSERGTDTQYF
TGTGCCAGCAGTGAACGAGGCACAGATACGCAGTATTTT
>TRBV11-3|TRBJ1-2|-|-
CASSLRGSVNYGYTF
TGTGCCAGCAGCTTAAGGGGGTCGGTAAACTATGGCTACACCTTC
>TRBV5-1|TRBJ2-2|once|-
CASSLELSGELFF
TGCGCCAGCAGCTTGGAGCTTTCCGGGGAGCTGTTTTTT
>TRBV4-2|TRBJ1-5|-|TRBD1
CASSLGTGSNQPQHF
TGTGCCAGCAGCCTGGGGACAGGGAGCAATCAGCCCCAGCATTTT
>TRBV5-6|TRBJ2-2|-|-
CASSLRSPSNTGELFF
TGTGCCAGCAGCTTGCGCAGTCCCTCGAACACCGGGGAGCTGTTTTTT
>TRBV28|TRBJ1-1|-|-
CASSLWAGKNTEAFF
TGTGCCAGCAGTTTATGGGCGGGAAAGAACACTGAAGCTTTCTTT